The 18 T cell receptor beta chains given below trace back to one sample, sequenced in a study of blood T cell repertoires in COVID-19. The assay was immunoSEQ multiplex PCR, and TCRdb's table has in-frame clones only and misses some. The repertoire includes 250,000 or so clones, over 80% of them detected once, and less than 2% sits in the top ten. The sample taken for sequencing was peripheral blood. These receptors came from a woman between 40 and 50 years old who had recovered from COVID-19.

The chain is built from TRBV28 and TRBJ1-3; D gene ambiguous. The germline V gene has CDR1 MDHEN and CDR2 SYDVKM. V dropped 3 bases and J dropped 3 bases, with 15 bases sitting between them. The CDR3 is made up of 16 amino acids. Here the CDR3 DNA reads TGTGCCAGCAGTTTCGGTACAGATAAGAATGGAAACACCATATATTTT. This sequence encodes CASSFGTDKNGNTIYF.

J is TRBJ1-5 and V is TRBV19; no definite D call. CDR3 length equals 13 residues. CDR1 and CDR2 (germline): LNHDA, SQIVND (reference sequence). V was cut by 3 bases and J by 7 bases, with 10 bases left in between. This CDR3 reads CASSMGTPQPQHF. The CDR3 region has the DNA TGTGCCAGTAGTATGGGCACCCCGCAGCCCCAGCATTTT.

The V call is TRBV5-1, the J call TRBJ2-5; D may be TRBD2 (6 bases). CDR3 length: 14 amino acids. With 3 bases removed from V and 1 base from J, the gap between germline ends came to 10 bases. Germline CDR1 SGHRS, CDR2 YFSETQ. The CDR3 coding sequence is TGCGCCAGCAGCTCCTGGACTACCCAAGAGACCCAGTACTTC. Translating gives CASSSWTTQETQYF.

This clone was counted a single time. V and J are TRBV9 and TRBJ1-4, with 7 bases matching TRBD1. This CDR3 comprises 15 residues. CDR1 is SGDLS and CDR2 is YYNGEE in the germline V gene. V was clipped by 4 bases and J by 6 bases; unmatched bases: 9. The CDR3 sequence is CASSSWDSPDEKLFF. DNA for the CDR3: TGTGCCAGCAGCTCCTGGGACAGCCCGGATGAAAAACTGTTTTTT.

The chain has TRBV6-5 and TRBJ2-3, with TRBD2 identical over 9 bases. This CDR3 contains 15 residues. V was pared by 5 bases and J by 0 bases, with 3 bases of the junction left unmatched. Germline CDR1 MNHEY, CDR2 SVGAGI. For the CDR3, the DNA is TGTGCCAGCAGTAACAGCGGGAGGAGCACAGATACGCAGTATTTT. This codes for CASSNSGRSTDTQYF.

The chain employs TRBV29-1 and TRBJ2-3; 13 bases are shared with TRBD2. Germline loops: CDR1 SQVTM, CDR2 ANQGSEA. The CDR3 consists of 15 residues. Germline trimming cut 7 bases from V and 1 base from J; bases unmatched to any gene: 5. CDR3 protein: CSGAGTSGGTDTQYF. CDR3 coding DNA: TGCAGCGGAGCCGGGACTAGCGGGGGCACAGATACGCAGTATTTT.

This sequence joins TRBV7-9 and TRBJ2-3; D perhaps matches TRBD2 (5 bases). This CDR3 has 15 residues. Germline V gene lookup returns CDR1 SEHNR and CDR2 FQNEAQ (reference sequence). V was pared by 5 bases and J by 2 bases, with 14 bases between. Here the CDR3 DNA reads TGTGCCAGCAGCCCAGGACTTTCCAACACAGATACGCAGTATTTT. Translated, it gives CASSPGLSNTDTQYF.

The chain combines TRBV9 with TRBJ2-6; D possibly corresponds to TRBD1 (6 bases). The CDR3 has 17 residues. V was cut by 4 bases and J by 3 bases, with 17 bases left in between. From germline, CDR1 is SGDLS and CDR2 YYNGEE. Written as DNA, the CDR3 is TGTGCCAGCAGCCCGCCCGGCACAGGGAGTGGGGCCAACGTCCTGACTTTC. Its translation is CASSPPGTGSGANVLTF.

The rearrangement links TRBV6-1 to TRBJ1-5; perhaps TRBD1 as D (6 bases). V lost 2 bases and J lost 4, with 12 bases in between. The CDR3 runs 15 residues. Germline loops: CDR1 MNHNS, CDR2 SASEGT. CDR3 in DNA: TGTGCCAGCAGTGAATTGCCAGGGACAAATCAGCCCCAGCATTTT. It specifies CASSELPGTNQPQHF.

CDR3 DNA sequence: TGTGCCAGCAGTTTCGGACAAAGCACAGATACGCAGTATTTT. The encoded protein is CASSFGQSTDTQYF. The chain has TRBV2 and TRBJ2-3, with D perhaps TRBD1 (5 bases). Germline values: CDR1 SNHLY, CDR2 FYNNEI. V was pared by 5 bases and J by 0 bases, with 9 bases between. The CDR3 spans 14 residues.

The CDR3 sequence is CASSFPLRNTGELFF. The CDR3, as DNA: TGTGCCAGCAGTTTTCCCCTGAGGAACACCGGGGAGCTGTTTTTT. The rearrangement links TRBV28 to TRBJ2-2, with unresolved D. The germline gives CDR1 MDHEN, CDR2 SYDVKM. The germline V and J ends were trimmed by 3 bases and 1 base, with 9 bases remaining between them. The CDR3 has 15 residues.

V is TRBV11-3 and J is TRBJ2-1; 9 nucleotides match TRBD2. The V and J ends lost 3 bases and 4 bases, in that order; junction bases with no gene match: 4. Germline CDR1 is SGHNT and CDR2 is YENEEA. The CDR3 has 15 residues. This CDR3 is CASSFASGAYNEQFF. The CDR3 DNA reads TGTGCCAGCAGCTTTGCTAGCGGGGCATACAATGAGCAGTTCTTC.

V and J are TRBV30 and TRBJ2-3; perhaps TRBD1 as D (6 bases). This CDR3 comprises 15 residues. V lost 0 bases and J lost 1, with 11 bases in between. Germline CDR1 is GTSNPN and CDR2 is SVGIG (reference sequence). CDR3 protein: CAWSVQGTGTDTQYF. The CDR3 nucleotides are TGTGCCTGGAGTGTACAGGGAACTGGCACAGATACGCAGTATTTT.

In this sample, this clone turned up once. The genes are TRBV2 and TRBJ2-7; weak D call: TRBD1 (5 bases). The germline gives CDR1 SNHLY, CDR2 FYNNEI. The CDR3 length is 14 residues. The V end lost 3 bases, the J end lost 2 bases, and 11 bases lay between the germline ends. The CDR3 nucleotides read TGTGCCAGCAGTGATAGATGGACAACCTACGAGCAGTACTTC. It is translated as CASSDRWTTYEQYF.

V usage is TRBV10-2 and J usage is TRBJ2-7; no definite D call. This CDR3 comprises 14 residues. Looked up from germline, CDR1 is WSHSY and CDR2 is SAAADI. Trimming took 6 bases from V and 5 from J, leaving 17 bases between them. The CDR3 region is CASRSNGRQDEQYF. The CDR3 DNA follows: TGCGCCAGCAGATCGAACGGCCGTCAGGACGAGCAGTACTTC.

The chain joins TRBV28 to TRBJ1-6; D gene ambiguous. The V gene lost 5 bases and the J gene lost 10 bases, with 9 bases spanning the gap. This CDR3 comprises 12 residues. Germline V CDR1 and CDR2: MDHEN, SYDVKM. This chain's CDR3 is CASSLLRSPLHF. CDR3 bases: TGTGCCAGCAGTCTACTGAGGTCACCCCTCCACTTT.

The chain couples TRBV11-2 to TRBJ2-7; a weak D match, TRBD2 (6 bases). The V end was cut by 5 bases, the J end by 4 bases, with 18 bases between. This CDR3 contains 15 residues. CDR1 SGHAT and CDR2 FQNNGV come from the germline V gene. The CDR3 loop reads CASSDSLASGYEQYF. The CDR3 region has the DNA TGTGCCAGCAGCGATTCTCTAGCGTCGGGTTACGAGCAGTACTTC.

The chain carries TRBV30 and TRBJ1-5; D not certain. This CDR3 is built from 13 residues. Germline assignment: CDR1 GTSNPN and CDR2 SVGIG (reference sequence). The CDR3, as DNA: TGTGCTTACTCCGGGTATAGCAATCAGCCCCAGCATTTT. Protein sequence: CAYSGYSNQPQHF.